The rows below give T cell receptor beta chains drawn from one sample of a study of OX40 agonist ivuxolimab in advanced cancers. The method was immunoSEQ multiplex PCR; TCRdb's version includes in-frame clones alone and lacks a portion of them. The repertoire holds 30,000 to 45,000 clones, under 85% seen once, with roughly 11% in the top ten. This specimen consisted of CD4+ or CD8+ T cells sorted from blood, obtained in a trial of the OX40 agonist ivuxolimab. Every receptor here comes from an adult with an advanced solid tumor such as melanoma, head and neck, liver or kidney cancer. Each CDR3 is given with its conserved first and last residue. D genes are given only for firm matches. Rows give clone size only sometimes, using once, few, many, or a class for an expanded clone.

V gene,D gene,J gene,clone size,CDR3 DNA,CDR3 protein
TRBV7-8,TRBD2,TRBJ2-5,.,TGTGCCAGCAGCTTAGCGGGACTAGGGTTGGGGAAAGAGACCCAGTACTTC,CASSLAGLGLGKETQYF
TRBV29-1,TRBD1,TRBJ1-4,.,TGCAGCGTTCGGACAGGGTTGGGGGAAAAACTGTTTTTT,CSVRTGLGEKLFF
TRBV28,TRBD1,TRBJ1-1,.,TGTGCCAGCAGGACAGGGCACGCTGAAGCTTTCTTT,CASRTGHAEAFF
TRBV5-5,TRBD1,TRBJ1-5,.,TGTGCCAGCAGCCGGCTGACAGGGATGGATCAGCCCCAGCATTTT,CASSRLTGMDQPQHF
TRBV5-1,.,TRBJ2-5,once,TGCGCCAGCAGCTTAAACCCAATAGGACTCTTCCAAGAGACCCAGTACTTC,CASSLNPIGLFQETQYF
TRBV2,TRBD1,TRBJ2-5,.,TGTGCCAGCAGTGTCGGGACAGGGAAGGTTATCGTTGAGACCCAGTACTTC,CASSVGTGKVIVETQYF
TRBV13,TRBD1,TRBJ2-3,.,TGTGCCAGCAGCCAGACAGGGGCAGATACGCAGTATTTT,CASSQTGADTQYF
TRBV4-2,TRBD2,TRBJ2-7,.,TGTGCCAGCAGCTCCTCCGGACTAGCGTCTGAGCAGTACTTC,CASSSSGLASEQYF
TRBV29-1,TRBD2,TRBJ2-7,.,TGCAGCGTTGCCGGGGGGACCGACTTTTCCTACGAGCAGTACTTC,CSVAGGTDFSYEQYF
TRBV4-1,TRBD2,TRBJ2-5,.,TGCGCCAGCAGCCGCCTAAAACTACTAGCGGGGAAAGAGACCCAGTACTTC,CASSRLKLLAGKETQYF
TRBV28,.,TRBJ2-5,.,TGTGCCAGCAGTCAAGAGACCCAGTACTTC,CASSQETQYF
TRBV5-1,TRBD1,TRBJ1-2,.,TGCGCCAGCAGCGTCACAGGGGATGGAGCTGGCTACACCTTC,CASSVTGDGAGYTF
TRBV4-2,.,TRBJ1-5,.,TGTGCCAGCAGCCAATGGGGGGGGGAAAGCAATCAGCCCCAGCATTTT,CASSQWGGESNQPQHF
TRBV18,TRBD1,TRBJ2-7,once,TGTGCCAGCTCACCACAACTTCACAGGGGAACCTACGAGCAGTACTTC,CASSPQLHRGTYEQYF
TRBV5-1,.,TRBJ1-2,.,TGCGCCAGCAGCTCTGAACACCTCGCCTATGGCTACACCTTC,CASSSEHLAYGYTF
TRBV29-1,.,TRBJ2-5,.,TGCAGCCTTGGTGGGGGCGGGGAGACCCAGTACTTC,CSLGGGGETQYF
TRBV2,.,TRBJ2-4,.,TGTGCCAGCGGGACTGACCCTTTAGCCAAAAACATTCAGTACTTC,CASGTDPLAKNIQYF
TRBV5-1,TRBD2,TRBJ2-5,.,TGCGCCAGCAGCTTGGGAGTAGCGGGGGCGCAAGAGACCCAGTACTTC,CASSLGVAGAQETQYF
TRBV6-5,.,TRBJ2-2,.,TGTGCCAGCAAGAAACAGGGCACCGGGGAGCTGTTTTTT,CASKKQGTGELFF
TRBV13,TRBD2,TRBJ2-5,.,TGTGCCAGCAGCGCTATATTAGCGGGGCAAGAGACCCAGTACTTC,CASSAILAGQETQYF
TRBV21-1,.,TRBJ2-1,.,TGTGCCAGCAGCCCTGGGACAGGGCCCACCTACAATGAGCAGTTCTTC,CASSPGTGPTYNEQFF
TRBV5-6,.,TRBJ2-5,.,TGTGCCAGCACCTGGGTGGGAAGTTCAGAGACCCAGTACTTC,CASTWVGSSETQYF
TRBV7-9,TRBD1,TRBJ1-1,few,TGTGCCAGCAGCCCCCGAGGACAGGGGGGCACTGAAGCTTTCTTT,CASSPRGQGGTEAFF
TRBV6-5,.,TRBJ2-1,.,TGTGCCTCCCACCCAGGCGGGGAAAAATCCCATGAGCAGTTCTTC,CASHPGGEKSHEQFF
TRBV5-1,.,TRBJ2-2,.,TGCGCCAGCACCCTGGGGGGCGTCAACACCGGGGAGCTGTTTTTT,CASTLGGVNTGELFF
TRBV27,.,TRBJ2-7,.,TGTGCCAGCTCACCGGGCCTTAGGGAGCAGTACTTC,CASSPGLREQYF